Each of the 5 T cell receptor beta chains below was sequenced from the same sample in a study of shared clonotypes between healthy human individuals (TCRdb year 2020). Library preparation was by the immunoSEQ multiplex PCR assay. The clones in this table, taken by TCRdb from immuneACCESS, are in-frame only. Not every clone is retained; where verified, under half of the shortfall comes from an unresolved V gene, and the cause of the rest is unknown. Within this sample are 110,000 or so clones, with around 73% of them counted one time only. Of the sample, about 26% falls within the top ten clones. The sequencing input was memory CD8+ T cells sorted from blood. What this sample's cell subset or site label stands for: CD45RO+ cells pooled with CCR7-negative TemRA cells. These receptors were taken from a young woman in good health.

Regarding this clone: The same CDR3 can be traced to other DNA sequences in this sample. The chain combines TRBV28 with TRBJ1-5, with 9 bases that match TRBD1. CDR1 is MDHEN, CDR2 SYDVKM, per germline. J was trimmed by 1 base and V by 6 bases; bases with no gene match: 4. The CDR3 runs 15 residues. The CDR3 DNA reads as TGTGCCAGCAGCCCGACAGGGGGGAGCAATCAGCCCCAGCATTTT. Protein: CASSPTGGSNQPQHF.

Ten or more counts support this clone. The chain uses TRBV7-9 and TRBJ2-1; D is ambiguous. Germline values: CDR1 SEHNR, CDR2 FQNEAQ (reference sequence). CDR3 length: 11 amino acids. V shed 6 bases and J shed 7 bases, with 7 bases lying between them. The CDR3 DNA sequence: TGTGCCAGCAGAGAACGGAATGAGCAGTTCTTC. Amino acid sequence: CASRERNEQFF.

J is TRBJ1-5 and V is TRBV28; a possible D gene is TRBD1 (5 bases). CDR1 is MDHEN and CDR2 is SYDVKM in the germline V gene. Deletions cut 7 bases from V and 0 bases from J, with 10 bases between. The CDR3 length is 14 residues. CDR3 amino acids: CASKRQSSNQPQHF. The CDR3 DNA is TGTGCCAGCAAAAGACAGAGTAGCAATCAGCCCCAGCATTTT. Looking up the rest from reference TRBV28 and TRBJ1-5 gives the full variable domain: DVKVTQSSRYLVKRTGEKVFLECVQDMDHENMFWYRQDPGLGLRLIYFSYDVKMKEKGDIPEGYSVSREKKERFSLILESASTNQTSMYLCASKRQSSNQPQHFGDGTRLSIL.

This rearrangement joins TRBV19 to TRBJ1-3; 7 positions agree with TRBD1. CDR1 LNHDA and CDR2 SQIVND come from the germline V gene (reference sequence). Unmatched junction bases numbered 5, after V lost 6 bases and J lost 0 bases. The CDR3 contains 15 residues. CDR3 sequence: CASRWGTASGNTIYF. Here the CDR3 DNA reads TGTGCCAGTAGGTGGGGGACAGCCTCTGGAAACACCATATATTTT.

As for this clone: A read error is possible here, since a much larger clone lies one base away. Within the sample, other DNA sequences also encode this same CDR3. This chain joins TRBV6-4 and TRBJ2-6; D not certain. The V gene lost 0 bases and the J gene lost 0 bases, with 3 bases spanning the gap. The CDR3 consists of 15 residues. The germline V gene has CDR1 MRHNA and CDR2 SNTAGT. CDR3 nucleotides: TGTGCCAGCAGTGACTCGAGCTCTGGGGCCAACGTCCTGACTTTC. It encodes CASSDSSSGANVLTF.